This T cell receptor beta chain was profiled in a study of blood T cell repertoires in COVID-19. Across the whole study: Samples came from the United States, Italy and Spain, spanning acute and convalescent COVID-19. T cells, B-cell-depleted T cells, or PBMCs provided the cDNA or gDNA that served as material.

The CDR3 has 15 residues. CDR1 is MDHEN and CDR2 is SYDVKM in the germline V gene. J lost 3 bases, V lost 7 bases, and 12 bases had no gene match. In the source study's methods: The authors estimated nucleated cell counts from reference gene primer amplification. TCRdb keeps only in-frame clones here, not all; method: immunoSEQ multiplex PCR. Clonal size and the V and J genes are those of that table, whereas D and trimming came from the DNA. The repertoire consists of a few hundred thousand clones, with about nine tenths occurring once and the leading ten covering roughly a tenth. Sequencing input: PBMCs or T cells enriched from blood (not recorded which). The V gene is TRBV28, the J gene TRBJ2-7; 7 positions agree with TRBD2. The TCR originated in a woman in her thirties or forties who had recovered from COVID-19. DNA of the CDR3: TGTGCCAGCACCCCCTCCGGGGGGTTATTCTACGAGCAGTACTTC. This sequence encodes CASTPSGGLFYEQYF.